This T cell receptor (beta chain) is drawn from a study of blood T cell repertoires in COVID-19. This clone occurred once. Generated by immunoSEQ multiplex PCR, the TCRdb table keeps only in-frame clones and is missing some. The data contain approximately 90,000 clones, about nine tenths of them singletons. The CDR3 runs 13 residues. Per the germline V gene, CDR1 is SEHNR and CDR2 is FQNEAQ (reference sequence). Trimming stripped 6 bases from V and 0 bases from J, with 5 bases between. The sample consisted of peripheral blood. The genes are TRBV7-9 and TRBJ2-2; D is ambiguous. This receptor was identified in a man aged 55 to 70 with acute or convalescent COVID-19. The CDR3 DNA follows: TGTGCCAGCAGTCCCTCGAACACCGGGGAGCTGTTTTTT. This translates into CASSPSNTGELFF.